This is a list of T cell receptor beta chains from one sample in a study of blood T cell repertoires in COVID-19. The repertoire was sequenced with immunoSEQ multiplex PCR; TCRdb's copy has only in-frame clones and lacks some. The sample shows roughly 53,000 clones, approximately 81% of them seen only once. The sequenced sample consisted of peripheral blood. The source is a man aged 45-60 years with acute or convalescent COVID-19. Each CDR3 is given with its conserved first and last residue. A D gene is named only where the DNA matches it firmly. The size entry is marked missing in some rows and otherwise reads once, few, many or a size class.

D	size	V	J	DNA	CDR3
TRBD1	-	TRBV9	TRBJ2-4	TGTGCCAGCAGCGTAGCTGGGACAGGGAAAAGAAACATTCAGTACTTC	CASSVAGTGKRNIQYF
-	-	TRBV13	TRBJ2-1	TGTGCCAGCAGCTTAGTTTTCAGAGGCGGCAATAACAATGAGCAGTTCTTC	CASSLVFRGGNNNEQFF
TRBD1	-	TRBV5-8	TRBJ2-3	TGTGCCAGCAGCGGTGGACAGGGCACAGATACGCAGTATTTT	CASSGGQGTDTQYF
-	-	TRBV24-1	TRBJ2-1	TGTGCCACCAGTGCATCGGGGATCTCCTACAATGAGCAGTTCTTC	CATSASGISYNEQFF
TRBD1	-	TRBV19	TRBJ1-1	TGTGCCAGTAGTTCGCGACAGGGGTATGGTGAAGCTTTCTTT	CASSSRQGYGEAFF
-	-	TRBV7-2	TRBJ2-3	TGTGCCAGCAGCTTAGCTTACGGTGGCACAGATACGCAGTATTTT	CASSLAYGGTDTQYF
TRBD2	once	TRBV7-9	TRBJ2-1	TGTGCCAGCAGCTTCCGGCGACTAGCGGATCAGAGCTCCTACAATGAGCAGTTCTTC	CASSFRRLADQSSYNEQFF
TRBD1	-	TRBV19	TRBJ2-3	TGTGCCAGTGCGGTCGCAGGGGGCTACACAGATACGCAGTATTTT	CASAVAGGYTDTQYF
TRBD1	-	TRBV24-1	TRBJ2-7	TGTGCCACCGGTCAGGGGGCGGTCAACGAGCAGTACTTC	CATGQGAVNEQYF
TRBD1	-	TRBV5-1	TRBJ1-1	TGCGCCAGCAGCTGGGACAGGGGGGGCACTGAAGCTTTCTTT	CASSWDRGGTEAFF